This T cell receptor (beta chain) is drawn from a study of regulatory T cells in long-lasting Graves disease. Sequencing libraries for TCR beta were prepared with iRepertoire HTBI primers and Arm-PCR of CDR3 regions. TCRdb ran MiXCR on the multiplex PCR reads and lists one entry per CDR3 protein. The table includes hundreds of thousands of distinct CDR3 sequences, 20% to 25% detected once. Indicated time point: persistent/refractory GD, antithyroid drugs over 5 years with positive TRAb. Construction of the TCR library relied on RNA isolated from PBMCs. This clonotype has ten or more counts. The TCR was taken from a female donor with Graves disease. The sequencing used peripheral blood mononuclear cells (PBMCs), collected when the disease was refractory, from a patient treated with antithyroid drugs.

Here the CDR3 DNA reads TGTGCCAGCAGTGAGGGACAGTATAACTACGAGCAGTACTTC. As protein: CASSEGQYNYEQYF. The chain couples TRBV28 to TRBJ2-7, with 7 bases lining up with TRBD1. CDR1 is MDHEN, CDR2 SYDVKM, per germline. This CDR3 is 14 amino acids long. The V and J ends lost 5 bases and 3 bases, in that order; junction bases with no gene match: 7.